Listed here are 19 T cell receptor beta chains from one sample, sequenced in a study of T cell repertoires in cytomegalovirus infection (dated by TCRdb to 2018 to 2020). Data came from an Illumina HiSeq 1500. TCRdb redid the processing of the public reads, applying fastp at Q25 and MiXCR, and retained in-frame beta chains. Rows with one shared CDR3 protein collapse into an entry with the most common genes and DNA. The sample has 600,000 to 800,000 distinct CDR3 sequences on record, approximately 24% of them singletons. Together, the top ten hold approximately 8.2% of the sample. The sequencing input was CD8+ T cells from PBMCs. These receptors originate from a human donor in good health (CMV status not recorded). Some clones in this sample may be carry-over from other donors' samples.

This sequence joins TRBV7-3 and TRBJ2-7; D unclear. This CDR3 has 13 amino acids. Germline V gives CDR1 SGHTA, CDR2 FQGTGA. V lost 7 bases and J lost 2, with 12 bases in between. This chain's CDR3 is CASNFLNPYEQYF. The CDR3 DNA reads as TGTGCCAGCAACTTCCTTAACCCCTACGAGCAGTACTTC.

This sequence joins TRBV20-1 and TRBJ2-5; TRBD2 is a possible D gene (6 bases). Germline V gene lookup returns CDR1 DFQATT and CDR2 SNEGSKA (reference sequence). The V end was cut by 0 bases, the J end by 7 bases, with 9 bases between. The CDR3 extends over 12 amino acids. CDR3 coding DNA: TGCAGTGCTAGAGATTCACTAGCGACCCAGTACTTC. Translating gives CSARDSLATQYF.

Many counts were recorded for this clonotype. In nucleotides, the CDR3 is TGTGCCAGCAGCTTAAGACAGGGGGACGAGACCCAGTACTTC. Amino acids: CASSLRQGDETQYF. The chain uses TRBV7-3 and TRBJ2-5, with 9 bases that match TRBD1. After removal of 1 base from V and 5 bases from J, the junction contained 2 bases not matched to a gene. CDR1 SGHTA and CDR2 FQGTGA come from the germline V gene. The CDR3 loop spans 14 amino acids.

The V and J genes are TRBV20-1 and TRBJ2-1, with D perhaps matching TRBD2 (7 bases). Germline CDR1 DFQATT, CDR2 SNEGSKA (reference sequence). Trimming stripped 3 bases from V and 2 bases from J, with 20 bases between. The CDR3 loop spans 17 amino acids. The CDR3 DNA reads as TGCAGTGCTAGGCCTTTGGGGGGGGCCGGGACCTACAATGAGCAGTTCTTC. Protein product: CSARPLGGAGTYNEQFF.

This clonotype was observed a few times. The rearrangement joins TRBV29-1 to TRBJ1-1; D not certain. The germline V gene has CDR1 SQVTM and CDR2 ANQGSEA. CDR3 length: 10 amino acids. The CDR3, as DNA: TGCGGATCGGTCGAAGTCGGAGCTTTCTTT. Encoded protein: CGSVEVGAFF.

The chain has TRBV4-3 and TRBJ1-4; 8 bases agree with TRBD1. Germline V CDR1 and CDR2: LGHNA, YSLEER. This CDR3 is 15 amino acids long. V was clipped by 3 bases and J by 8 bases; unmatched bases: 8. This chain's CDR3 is CASSQGNNRGEKLFF. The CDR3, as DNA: TGCGCCAGCAGCCAGGGGAACAACAGGGGGGAAAAACTGTTTTTT.

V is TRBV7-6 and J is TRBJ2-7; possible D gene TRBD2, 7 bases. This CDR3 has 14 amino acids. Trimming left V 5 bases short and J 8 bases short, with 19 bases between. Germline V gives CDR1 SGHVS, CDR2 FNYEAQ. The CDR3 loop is CASSPSGGAYKQYF. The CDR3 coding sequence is TGTGCCAGCAGCCCATCGGGGGGCGCTTACAAGCAGTACTTC.

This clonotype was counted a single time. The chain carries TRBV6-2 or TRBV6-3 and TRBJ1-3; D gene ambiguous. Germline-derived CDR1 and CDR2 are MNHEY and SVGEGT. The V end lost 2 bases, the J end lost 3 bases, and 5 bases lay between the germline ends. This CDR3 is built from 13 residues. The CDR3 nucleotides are TGTGCCAGCAGTTACGGAGATGGAAACACCATATATTTT. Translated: CASSYGDGNTIYF.

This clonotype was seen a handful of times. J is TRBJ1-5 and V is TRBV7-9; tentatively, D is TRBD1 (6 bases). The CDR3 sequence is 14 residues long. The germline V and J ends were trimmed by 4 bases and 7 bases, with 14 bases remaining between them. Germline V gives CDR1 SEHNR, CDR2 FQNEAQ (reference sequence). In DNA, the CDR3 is TGTGCCAGCAGCTCCGGGGGCCTAGGGCAGCCCCAGCATTTT. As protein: CASSSGGLGQPQHF.

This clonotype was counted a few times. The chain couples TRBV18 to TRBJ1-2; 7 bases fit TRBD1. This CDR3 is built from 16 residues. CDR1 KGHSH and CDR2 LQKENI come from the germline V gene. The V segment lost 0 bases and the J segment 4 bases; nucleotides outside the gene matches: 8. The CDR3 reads CASSPPEGALAYGYTF. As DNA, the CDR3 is TGTGCCAGCTCACCACCCGAGGGGGCCCTAGCCTATGGCTACACCTTC.

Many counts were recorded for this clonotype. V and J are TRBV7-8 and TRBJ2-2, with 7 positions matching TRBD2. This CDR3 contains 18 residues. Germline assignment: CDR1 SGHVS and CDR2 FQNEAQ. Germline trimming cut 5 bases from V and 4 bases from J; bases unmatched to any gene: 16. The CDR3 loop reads CASSPRGRAGVLTGELFF. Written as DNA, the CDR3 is TGTGCCAGCAGCCCCCGCGGCAGGGCGGGGGTTCTCACCGGGGAGCTGTTTTTT.

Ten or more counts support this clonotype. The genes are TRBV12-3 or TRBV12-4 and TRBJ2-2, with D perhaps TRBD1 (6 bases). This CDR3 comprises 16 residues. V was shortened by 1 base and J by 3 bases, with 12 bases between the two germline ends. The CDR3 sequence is CASSLGRGRYTGELFF. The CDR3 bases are TGTGCCAGCAGTTTAGGCAGGGGCCGATACACCGGGGAGCTGTTTTTT.

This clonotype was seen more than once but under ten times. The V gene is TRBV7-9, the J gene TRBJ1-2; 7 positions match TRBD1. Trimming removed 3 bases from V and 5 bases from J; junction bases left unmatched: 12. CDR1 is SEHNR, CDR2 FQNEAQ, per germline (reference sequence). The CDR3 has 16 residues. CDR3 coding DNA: TGTGCCAGCAGCTTGGCTCCGGGACAGCCAATTTATGGCTACACCTTC. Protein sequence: CASSLAPGQPIYGYTF. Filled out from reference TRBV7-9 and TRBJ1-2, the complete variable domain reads DTGVSQNPRHKITKRGQNVTFRCDPISEHNRLYWYRQTLGQGPEFLTYFQNEAQLEKSRLLSDRFSAERPKGSFSTLEIQRTEQGDSAMYLCASSLAPGQPIYGYTFGSGTRLTVV.

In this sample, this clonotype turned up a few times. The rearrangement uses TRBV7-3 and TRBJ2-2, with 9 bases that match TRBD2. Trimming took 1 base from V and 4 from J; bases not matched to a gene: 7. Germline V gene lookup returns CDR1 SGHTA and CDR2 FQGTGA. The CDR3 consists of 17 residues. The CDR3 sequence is CASSLRAGGLVTGELFF. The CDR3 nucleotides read TGTGCCAGCAGCTTAAGAGCGGGGGGCTTGGTCACCGGGGAGCTGTTTTTT. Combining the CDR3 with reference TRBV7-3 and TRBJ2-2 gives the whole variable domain GAGVSQTPSNKVTEKGKYVELRCDPISGHTALYWYRQSLGQGPEFLIYFQGTGAADDSGLPNDRFFAVRPEGSVSTLKIQRTERGDSAVYLCASSLRAGGLVTGELFFGEGSRLTVL.

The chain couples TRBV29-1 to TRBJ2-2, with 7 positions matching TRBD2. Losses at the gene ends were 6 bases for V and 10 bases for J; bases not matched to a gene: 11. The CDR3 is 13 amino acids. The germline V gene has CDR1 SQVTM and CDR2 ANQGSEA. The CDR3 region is CSVEKRGPEELFF. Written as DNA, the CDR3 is TGCAGCGTGGAGAAGCGGGGACCGGAGGAGCTGTTTTTT.

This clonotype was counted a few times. Here the CDR3 reads CASSSGLEQLGAFF. CDR3 nucleotide sequence: TGTGCCAGCAGCTCGGGCCTCGAACAACTGGGAGCTTTCTTT. The V gene is TRBV9, the J gene TRBJ1-1; D ambiguous. The CDR3 is 14 residues long. Germline V CDR1 and CDR2: SGDLS, YYNGEE. V was clipped by 4 bases and J by 10 bases, with 20 bases between them. Using reference TRBV9 and TRBJ1-1 for the parts outside the CDR3, the full variable domain is DSGVTQTPKHLITATGQRVTLRCSPRSGDLSVYWYQQSLDQGLQFLIQYYNGEERAKGNILERFSAQQFPDLHSELNLSSLELGDSALYFCASSSGLEQLGAFFGQGTRLTVV.

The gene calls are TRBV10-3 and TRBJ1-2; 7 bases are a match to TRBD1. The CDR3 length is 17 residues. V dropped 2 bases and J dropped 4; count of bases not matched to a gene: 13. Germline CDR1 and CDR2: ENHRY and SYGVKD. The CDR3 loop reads CAISEQTGNSPGYGYTF. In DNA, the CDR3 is TGTGCCATCAGTGAGCAGACAGGGAACTCCCCCGGCTATGGCTACACCTTC.

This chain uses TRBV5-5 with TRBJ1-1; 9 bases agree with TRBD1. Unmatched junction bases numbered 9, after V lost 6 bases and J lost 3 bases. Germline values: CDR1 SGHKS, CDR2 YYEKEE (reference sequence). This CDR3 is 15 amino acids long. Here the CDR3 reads CASTDWTGADTEAFF. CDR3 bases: TGTGCCAGCACCGATTGGACAGGGGCGGACACTGAAGCTTTCTTT.

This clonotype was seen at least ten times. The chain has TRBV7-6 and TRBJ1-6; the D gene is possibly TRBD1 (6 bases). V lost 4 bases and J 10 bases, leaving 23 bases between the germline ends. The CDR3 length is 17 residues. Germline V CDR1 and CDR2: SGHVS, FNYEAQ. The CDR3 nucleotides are TGTGCCAGCAGCTCGACACTGAGGGTTGGGGGCCACTCACCCCTCCACTTT. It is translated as CASSSTLRVGGHSPLHF.